The clone carrying this T cell receptor (beta chain) has only a few counts. The antigen remains unidentified. The data originate from a study of memory CD4+ T cells and cytomegalovirus serostatus. Study-wide findings and caveats: Suggested: most of the CMV-linked TCR signature lies in CD4+ memory cells.

Profiled with immunoSEQ multiplex PCR; TCRdb holds only in-frame clones, not every one. The repertoire holds roughly 48,000 clones, with approximately 80% as singletons. Germline V CDR1 and CDR2: LGHNA, YNFKEQ. CDR3 size: 15 residues. V lost 1 base and J lost 5, with 15 bases in between. Single viable CD3+CD4+CD8-CD45RO+ cells were sorted as the memory CD4+ T cells. The genes are TRBV4-2 and TRBJ2-7; possibly TRBD1 for D (6 bases). This TCR was recovered from an adult in good health and CMV-seropositive. Sequenced sample: memory CD4+ T cells from blood. The CDR3 loop reads CASSQGNRVIDEQYF. In DNA, the CDR3 is TGTGCCAGCAGCCAAGGTAACAGGGTCATCGACGAGCAGTACTTC.